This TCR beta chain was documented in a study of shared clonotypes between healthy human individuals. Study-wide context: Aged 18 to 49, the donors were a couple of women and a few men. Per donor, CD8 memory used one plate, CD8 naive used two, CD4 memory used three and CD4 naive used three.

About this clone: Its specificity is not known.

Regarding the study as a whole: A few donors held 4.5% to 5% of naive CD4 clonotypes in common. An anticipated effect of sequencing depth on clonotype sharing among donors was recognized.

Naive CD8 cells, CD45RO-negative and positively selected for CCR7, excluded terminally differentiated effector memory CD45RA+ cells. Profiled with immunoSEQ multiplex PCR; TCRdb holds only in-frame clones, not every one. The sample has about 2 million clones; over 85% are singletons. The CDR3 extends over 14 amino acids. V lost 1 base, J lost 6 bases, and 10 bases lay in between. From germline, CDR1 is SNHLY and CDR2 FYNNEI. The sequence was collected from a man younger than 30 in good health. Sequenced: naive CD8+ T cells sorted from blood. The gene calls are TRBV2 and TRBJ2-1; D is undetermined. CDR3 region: CASSEGFWGNEQFF. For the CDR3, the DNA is TGTGCCAGCAGTGAAGGTTTTTGGGGCAATGAGCAGTTCTTC.